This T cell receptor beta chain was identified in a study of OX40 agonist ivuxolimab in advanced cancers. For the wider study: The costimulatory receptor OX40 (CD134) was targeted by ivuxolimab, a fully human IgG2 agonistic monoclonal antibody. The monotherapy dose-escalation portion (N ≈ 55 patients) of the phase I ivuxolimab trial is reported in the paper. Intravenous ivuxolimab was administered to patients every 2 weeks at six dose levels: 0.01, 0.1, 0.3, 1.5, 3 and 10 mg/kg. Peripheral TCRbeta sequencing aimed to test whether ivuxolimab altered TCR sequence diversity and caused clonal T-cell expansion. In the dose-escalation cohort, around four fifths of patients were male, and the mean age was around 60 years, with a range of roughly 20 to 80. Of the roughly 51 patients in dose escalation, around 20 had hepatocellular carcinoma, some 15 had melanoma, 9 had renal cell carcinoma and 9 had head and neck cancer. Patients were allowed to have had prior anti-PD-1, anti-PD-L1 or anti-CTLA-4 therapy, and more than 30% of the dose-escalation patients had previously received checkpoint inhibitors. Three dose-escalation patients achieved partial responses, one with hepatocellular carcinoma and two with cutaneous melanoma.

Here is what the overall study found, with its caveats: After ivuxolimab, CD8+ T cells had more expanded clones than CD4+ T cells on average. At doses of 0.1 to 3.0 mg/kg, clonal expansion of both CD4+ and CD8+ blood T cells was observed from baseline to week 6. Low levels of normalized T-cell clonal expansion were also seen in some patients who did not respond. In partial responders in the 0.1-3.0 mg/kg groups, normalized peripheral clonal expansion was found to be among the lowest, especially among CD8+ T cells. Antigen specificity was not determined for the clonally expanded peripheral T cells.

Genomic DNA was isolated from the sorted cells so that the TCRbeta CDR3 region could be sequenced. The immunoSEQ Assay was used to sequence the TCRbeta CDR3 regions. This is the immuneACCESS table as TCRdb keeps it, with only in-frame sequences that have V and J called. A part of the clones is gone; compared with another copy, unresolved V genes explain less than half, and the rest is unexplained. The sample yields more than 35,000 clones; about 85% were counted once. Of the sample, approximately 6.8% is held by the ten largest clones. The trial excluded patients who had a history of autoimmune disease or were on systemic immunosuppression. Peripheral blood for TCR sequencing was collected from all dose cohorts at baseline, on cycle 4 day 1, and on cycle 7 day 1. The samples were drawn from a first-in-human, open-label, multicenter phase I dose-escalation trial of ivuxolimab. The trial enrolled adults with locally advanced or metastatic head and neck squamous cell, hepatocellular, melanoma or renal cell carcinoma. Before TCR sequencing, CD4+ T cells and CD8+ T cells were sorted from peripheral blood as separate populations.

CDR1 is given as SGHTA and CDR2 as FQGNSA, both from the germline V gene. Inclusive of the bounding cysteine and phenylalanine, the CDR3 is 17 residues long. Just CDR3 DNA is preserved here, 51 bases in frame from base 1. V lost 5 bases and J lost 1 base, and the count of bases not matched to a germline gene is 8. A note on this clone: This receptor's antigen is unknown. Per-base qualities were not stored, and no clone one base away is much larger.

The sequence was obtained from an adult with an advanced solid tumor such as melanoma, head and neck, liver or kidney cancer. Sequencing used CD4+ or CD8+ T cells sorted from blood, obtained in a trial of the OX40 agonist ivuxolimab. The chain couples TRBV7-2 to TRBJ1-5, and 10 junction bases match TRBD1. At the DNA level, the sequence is TGTGCCAGCAGCCCTGGACAGGGGGTAAGGAGCAATCAGCCCCAGCATTTT. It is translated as CASSPGQGVRSNQPQHF.